This TCR beta chain came from a study of T cell responses to AZD1222 COVID-19 vaccine. Study-level results: The peak T cell response came first, and repertoires were sampled only after it. After two AZD1222 doses, spike-specific TCR breadth and depth rose versus day 0. Clonal diversity was possibly underestimated; the donors were predominantly white British and more often female.

Remarks on this clone: What it binds is unknown.

J lost 5 bases, V lost 3 bases, and 6 bases had no gene match. The CDR3 runs 14 residues. CDR1 is MDHEN and CDR2 is SYDVKM in the germline V gene. Whether given at about 4 or about 12 weeks, second doses were pooled. Clones were sequenced by immunoSEQ multiplex PCR, and TCRdb holds only the in-frame ones, with some missing. The sample has just over 150,000 clones, about 87% seen once. This receptor was taken from an adult who received the AZD1222 COVID-19 vaccine. The gene calls are TRBV28 and TRBJ2-7; 8 bases are shared with TRBD1. The sample was peripheral blood, taken 28 days after the second AZD1222 dose. CDR3 protein: CASSLDRVVHEQYF. The CDR3, as DNA: TGTGCCAGCAGTTTGGACAGGGTGGTACACGAGCAGTACTTC.